This note documents a single TCR beta chain sequence. Which antigen it targets is not known. Nothing much larger sits one base from this clone, and base qualities are not available. Receptors were amplified or captured by the immunoSEQ multiplex PCR assay. For the multiplex PCR, a mixture combining 60 forward primers for TCR Vbeta segments and 13 reverse primers for TCR Jbeta segments was used. A multiplex PCR assay on genomic DNA amplified the CDR3 region of rearranged TCR beta genes. Amplified TCR beta libraries were sequenced as 87-base-pair reads on the Illumina HiSeq System. The authors processed their data as follows. A later analysis tallied about 77 million unique TCR beta chains across the 600 to 700 repertoires, and about 10 million of those chains were shared by two or more donors. Raw reads were error-corrected and collapsed into unique sequences by a nearest-neighbor algorithm in which closely related sequences were merged to remove PCR and sequencing errors. V, D and J gene segments were assigned by aligning CDR3 sequences to IMGT reference sequences. Each retained sequence needed at least a six-nucleotide match to both a V gene segment and a J gene segment. A rearrangement was called productive if the CDR3 had no stop codons and remained in frame with V and J, and every other rearrangement was called non-productive. Following IMGT convention, CDR3 was defined as the stretch from the second conserved V-encoded cysteine up to the conserved J-encoded phenylalanine. In an earlier analysis of around 640 of the donors, sequences lacking an unambiguous match to a single V gene segment were excluded. In an earlier analysis of around 600 of the donors, V segments were called functional above 56.7% productive rearrangements and were called segregating when the between-donor standard deviation exceeded 5%. To diagnose cytomegalovirus status from the catalog of TCR beta chain sequences, a statistical classification framework was built. A later analysis assigned V and J genes by comparing TCR nucleotide sequences with IMGT/GENE-DB human TR gene sequences. A later analysis assigned CDR3 sequences and most-parsimonious VDJ recombination scenarios with the TCRdist pipeline. In a later analysis, each TCR beta chain was defined by its CDR3 amino acid sequence together with its V-gene family, and reads without a unique V-gene family were excluded. To address suspected cross-contamination and a sequencing artifact, a later analysis removed several hundred highly shared, low-generation-probability nucleotide sequences. In a later analysis, a clonal expansion index was calculated for each public chain from normalized within-repertoire ranks of inferred template counts. Generation probabilities in a later analysis came from a VDJ recombination model fitted to out-of-frame rearrangements, and those results were checked against IGoR. In a later analysis, TCR-TCR, TCR-HLA and TCR-CMV co-occurrence was scored with hypergeometric tests, and a repertoire-size bias correction was applied to TCR pairs. To estimate false discovery rates, a later analysis permuted the HLA or CMV assignments 20 times. In a later analysis, co-occurring TCRs were grouped using DBSCAN, and TCRdist sequence similarity was added for clustering within HLA-allele-positive subsets. Repertoires with fewer than 30,000 or more than 120,000 public chains, plus five repertoires with anomalous nucleotide sharing, were excluded from co-occurrence clustering. Held by TCRdb, this immuneACCESS table contains in-frame sequences only and omits some clones. Under half of the omission traces to an unresolved V gene where checked; the cause of the rest is unknown. V, J and clone size are those of that table, while D and trimming were read from the DNA. In this sample the table shows about 140,000 clones, around 72% of which occur a single time. The ten largest make up around an eighth of the sample.

V sheds 2 bases and J sheds 3 bases, leaving 12 bases between their ends. The germline V gene gives CDR1 as SGHRS and CDR2 as YFSETQ. Taken from cysteine to phenylalanine, the CDR3 has 15 residues. Only the CDR3 region is kept as DNA, spanning 45 bases read in frame from base 1. The data stem from a study of cytomegalovirus exposure and HLA in healthy donors (dated by TCRdb to the late 2010s). Concerning the study at large: An earlier analysis of 587 of the donors reported over 250 Gb of sequence data and 117 million unique TCR beta sequences obtained from some 200 million T cells. Roughly 300 gigabases of sequencing data and 91 million or so unique TCR sequences made up an early release that covered 640 HLA-typed donors. Of the roughly 400 genotyped donors, 65% to 90% fell in the genetic ancestry cluster associated with self-reported Caucasian donors. The study was designed to test whether signatures of past pathogen exposure could be identified by cataloging public T cell receptors. The T cell repertoires of 550 to 850 subjects were profiled by immunosequencing and related to cytomegalovirus serostatus. In addition to the first cohort of roughly 670 subjects, a separate validation cohort of 130 or so different subjects was used. To predict cytomegalovirus infection status, the study brought together high-throughput TCR immunosequencing, statistical association of individual TCRs with disease status, and machine learning. To study patterns of TCR occurrence, a later analysis re-analyzed previously published TCR beta repertoires from 700 or so donors and added high-resolution HLA genotyping. In the later analysis, no new phenotypic data were used to find candidate immune exposures; instead, reliance was placed on TCR beta sequences and their occurrence across donors. An earlier analysis of around 580 of the donors used high-throughput TCR beta sequencing to judge whether each TCR beta V gene segment behaved as functional or pseudogenic. Donor age, sex, ethnicity and CMV serostatus were collected together with the repertoire data. A later genetic analysis used genome-wide SNP genotypes for about 65% of the 666 donors, treating that subset as a discovery cohort. All discovery cohort repertoires had been generated on a single sequencing platform. HLA typing included class I and class II loci at four-digit resolution. Typing coverage varied by locus: about 620-640 donors for A, B, C, DRB1 and DQB1; 522 for DQA1; over 600 for DPA1; roughly 450 for DPB1. Roughly five DR-DQ haplotypes were handled as single units for association and clustering because linkage in the cohort was strong. On average, approximately 250,000 unique TCR beta nucleotide sequences were sequenced per donor among some 420 genotyped donors of the cohort, with 15% to 20% of those sequences being non-productive. Points the paper makes about the study in general: A cluster of highly shared sequence variants was judged likely to represent a technical artifact of the sequencing pipeline. According to a later analysis, most CMV-associated TCR beta chains appeared to be HLA-restricted, and the HLA associations seemed to be driven largely by CMV exposure. CMV serostatus was the only immune exposure information available for the cohort. Several of the top co-occurrence clusters appeared to be linked to parvovirus B19, influenza, CMV and Epstein-Barr virus, according to a later analysis. This cohort had only TCR beta chains sequenced, and the lack of alpha or paired-chain data limited which features could be detected. Correlated functional status among segregating V segments might reflect linkage disequilibrium, but an unknown experimental factor could not be ruled out. In a later analysis, HLA-associated TCR beta chains showed more clonal expansion and lower generation probabilities than non-associated chains that were equally common. In a later genetic analysis, fewer N-insertions in productive TCRs were reported among donors in an Asian-associated ancestry cluster than the roughly 700-donor mean. Because HLA typing was missing for some donors at each locus, association tests included only the typed subset. The classifier was reported to diagnose cytomegalovirus status with high specificity and sensitivity in both the original cohort and the validation cohort. In the study, roughly 160 TCR beta chains were listed as associated with cytomegalovirus. Specific HLA alleles were associated with 15,000 to 20,000 TCR beta sequences at a false discovery rate of 0.05 in a later analysis. In a later analysis, TCR association rates were found to vary across HLA loci, with the most associated TCRs seen for DRB1 alleles and the fewest for HLA-C alleles. A later genetic analysis associated a missense DCLRE1C variant with V-gene and J-gene trimming of TCR beta chains, and an independent cohort replicated the association. A further reported finding was that TCR beta sequences accurately predicted the HLA-A and HLA-B alleles for most subjects in the first cohort. The 87-base-pair reads could not distinguish some IMGT-functional V segments, including TRBV6-2 and TRBV6-3, so those segments were excluded. A few of the identified cytomegalovirus-associated TCR beta chains were confirmed in vitro to be specific for cytomegalovirus antigens. It was suggested by the authors that the approach could potentially be generalized to other disease states and immunological phenotypes. While some public TCRs were present in many individuals, most TCR sequences turned up only very rarely across donors. Strong co-occurrence of HLA alleles, especially DR and DQ, made assigning TCR associations to individual alleles difficult. In an earlier analysis of 587 of the donors, most TCR beta V segments were observed in productive rearrangements about 90% or about 30% of the time, broadly matching IMGT annotations. Roughly uniform sequencing depth across donors was assumed in presence/absence analyses, although this assumption may not hold. Because counts were too low, 15 or so rarely observed V segments, including chromosome 9 orphons, were excluded from the earlier analysis of 587 of the donors.

The cohort consisted of 600 to 700 healthy bone marrow donors. Cohort members were all nominally healthy when sampled, although unrecorded immune exposures were likely present. Of the 670 or so cohort members, around 310 had a positive CMV serostatus and approximately 370 had a negative one, while no CMV serostatus was recorded for the donor. Every donor gave a peripheral blood sample, and the peripheral blood mononuclear cells from that sample were used for TCR beta sequencing. Genomic DNA extraction from the blood cell samples was performed with the Qiagen DNeasy Blood Extraction Kit. The chain joins TRBV5-1 to TRBJ2-1; 6 matching bases give a weak D call of TRBD1. The sequence was obtained from a human donor in good health. The sequenced sample was PBMCs. The encoded CDR3 is CASSFAGANYNEQFF. The DNA sequence is TGCGCCAGCAGCTTTGCAGGGGCGAACTACAATGAGCAGTTCTTC.